The clone carrying this T cell receptor (beta chain) was detected a few times. Its matching antigen is unknown. Focal radiation was given together with CTLA-4 blockade (ipilimumab) to patients with chemo-refractory metastatic non-small-cell lung cancer. V lost 1 base to trimming and J lost 2 bases, with 0 bases between them. Germline CDR1 SGHDT, CDR2 YYEEEE. The CDR3 sequence is 11 residues long. This entry comes from a study of radiotherapy plus CTLA-4 blockade in lung cancer. Study-wide context: Objective responses were seen in around 19% of patients, disease control in about 30%.

Some clones are missing from TCRdb's copy, which holds only in-frame ones; the method was immunoSEQ multiplex PCR. Among 85,000 to 90,000 clones listed, approximately 75% were seen once. Overall study results and limits: Alongside interferon-beta, early blood T cell clone dynamics were reportedly the best predictor of response.

Sequencing used peripheral blood, obtained from a patient treated with radiotherapy plus ipilimumab. The chain uses TRBV5-6 and TRBJ1-1; D gene uncertain. The clonotype comes from a human donor with non-small cell lung cancer that progressed on radiotherapy plus ipilimumab. As DNA, the CDR3 is TGTGCCAGCAGCTTGAACACTGAAGCTTTCTTT. It codes for CASSLNTEAFF.